This TCR beta chain was identified during a study of technical replicates of blood from several donors. Here immunoSEQ multiplex PCR was the method, and the copy in TCRdb shows in-frame clones only, minus some. In the table there are about 84,000 clones, around 93% of which are singletons. The sequence derives from a human donor in good health. The sample was T cells isolated from PBMCs.

The CDR3 nucleotides read TGTGCCAGCAGCCCCGGCAGGGTGAGGTTCGGAGCTTTCTTT. It yields the protein CASSPGRVRFGAFF. The rearrangement links TRBV6-5 to TRBJ1-1; tentative D call: TRBD1 (5 bases). Per the germline V gene, CDR1 is MNHEY and CDR2 is SVGAGI. The CDR3 consists of 14 residues. V lost 6 bases, J lost 10 bases, and 21 bases lay in between.